This is a list of T cell receptor beta chains from one sample in a study of shared clonotypes between healthy human individuals. Generated by immunoSEQ multiplex PCR, the TCRdb table keeps only in-frame clones and is missing some. The sample yields about 1,500,000 clones, roughly 97% seen once. Material: naive CD4+ T cells sorted from blood. All receptors come from a man younger than 45 in good health. The CDR3 runs from the conserved cysteine through the conserved F or W. The D gene is left open where the match is weak. The size entry is marked missing in some rows and otherwise reads once, few, many or a size class.

J gene,V gene,D gene,clone size,CDR3 protein,CDR3 DNA
TRBJ2-7,TRBV4-3,.,.,CASSLYTSVYEQYF,TGCGCCAGCAGCCTCTACACCTCGGTCTACGAGCAGTACTTC
TRBJ2-7,TRBV23-1,TRBD2,once,CASTPRGPIIGLAGVYEQYF,TGCGCCAGCACCCCAAGGGGACCGATCATCGGACTAGCGGGAGTCTACGAGCAGTACTTC
TRBJ2-4,TRBV15,.,.,CATSRGFDANLAKNIQYF,TGTGCCACCAGCAGAGGGTTCGACGCCAATTTAGCCAAAAACATTCAGTACTTC
TRBJ2-1,TRBV11-2,TRBD2,.,CASSLQASGRGGNEQFF,TGTGCCAGCAGCTTACAGGCGAGCGGGAGGGGAGGGAATGAGCAGTTCTTC
TRBJ2-7,TRBV19,.,.,CASAQGGVYYEQYF,TGTGCCAGTGCACAGGGAGGGGTATACTACGAGCAGTACTTC
TRBJ2-5,TRBV5-6,TRBD2,.,CASSQRTSGREGTQYF,TGTGCCAGCAGCCAACGGACTAGCGGGAGGGAAGGGACCCAGTACTTC
TRBJ2-1,TRBV15,.,.,CATSRDLGNEQFF,TGTGCCACCAGCAGAGATCTCGGGAATGAGCAGTTCTTC
TRBJ2-1,TRBV11-2,TRBD1,.,CASSFLSTGGYNEQFF,TGTGCCAGCAGCTTCCTCAGCACAGGGGGATACAATGAGCAGTTCTTC
TRBJ2-3,TRBV23-1,.,.,CASSRIQEGMWADTQYF,TGCGCCAGCAGTCGAATCCAAGAAGGAATGTGGGCAGATACGCAGTATTTT
TRBJ1-5,TRBV28,.,.,CASSLPDRTSNQPQHF,TGTGCCAGCAGTTTACCTGACAGAACTAGCAATCAGCCCCAGCATTTT
TRBJ2-7,TRBV28,TRBD2,.,CASSSGDRLAGEGEQYF,TGTGCCAGCAGTTCGGGGGATAGGCTAGCGGGAGAGGGTGAGCAGTACTTC
TRBJ2-3,TRBV15,.,.,CATSTRPVPDTQYF,TGTGCCACCAGCACCCGACCGGTCCCAGATACGCAGTATTTT
TRBJ1-2,TRBV6-5,.,.,CASARGRTNYGYTF,TGTGCCAGCGCCCGCGGCAGGACTAACTATGGCTACACCTTC
TRBJ2-2,TRBV9,.,.,CASSVATWGGMGLFF,TGTGCCAGCAGCGTAGCTACCTGGGGCGGAATGGGGCTGTTTTTT
TRBJ1-5,TRBV2,.,.,CASSPEAGLNSNQPQHF,TGTGCCAGCAGTCCCGAGGCAGGGTTAAATAGCAATCAGCCCCAGCATTTT
TRBJ1-2,TRBV11-2,.,.,CASSPEGYGYTF,TGTGCCAGCAGCCCCGAGGGCTATGGCTACACCTTC
TRBJ1-3,TRBV4-2,.,.,CASSQEGGFGNTIYF,TGTGCCAGCAGCCAAGAGGGGGGGTTTGGAAACACCATATATTTT
TRBJ2-7,TRBV6-1,.,.,CASSARDGTYEQYF,TGTGCCAGCAGTGCGAGGGACGGAACCTACGAGCAGTACTTC
TRBJ2-1,TRBV11-2,TRBD1,.,CASSLTGTAKYNEQFF,TGTGCCAGCAGCTTAACCGGGACAGCTAAATACAATGAGCAGTTCTTC
TRBJ1-2,TRBV28,.,.,CASSSPVGRANYGYTF,TGTGCCAGCAGTTCTCCTGTTGGCAGGGCAAACTATGGCTACACCTTC
TRBJ2-3,TRBV28,.,.,CASFSDTQYF,TGTGCCAGCTTCTCGGATACGCAGTATTTT
TRBJ2-7,TRBV21-1,.,.,CASTTKGTRSYEQYF,TGTGCCAGCACAACAAAGGGGACTAGAAGCTACGAGCAGTACTTC
TRBJ2-7,TRBV21-1,.,.,CASILLGYEQYF,TGTGCCAGCATCTTACTCGGCTACGAGCAGTACTTC
TRBJ1-2,TRBV9,.,.,CASSPRGGHMPTNYGYTF,TGTGCCAGCAGCCCGAGAGGGGGACACATGCCCACTAACTATGGCTACACCTTC
TRBJ1-2,TRBV18,TRBD1,.,CASSESGTAGYGYTF,TGTGCCAGCTCAGAGTCCGGGACAGCTGGTTATGGCTACACCTTC
TRBJ1-5,TRBV2,TRBD1,few,CASSAGGRQPQHF,TGTGCCAGCAGCGCAGGGGGAAGACAGCCCCAGCATTTT
TRBJ2-1,TRBV20-1,.,.,CSASVGGEQFF,TGCAGTGCTAGCGTGGGGGGCGAGCAGTTCTTC
TRBJ2-6,TRBV7-2,TRBD1,.,CASSPRQGAAGANVLTF,TGTGCCAGCAGCCCCAGACAGGGGGCTGCTGGGGCCAACGTCCTGACTTTC
TRBJ2-3,TRBV6-5,TRBD2,.,CASSGLAVGTDTQYF,TGTGCCAGCAGCGGACTAGCGGTGGGCACAGATACGCAGTATTTT